The 29 T cell receptor beta chains below were found in one sample sequenced in a study of post-analysis software for immune sequencing data. Study results and limitations: Patients used five TRBV segments, including TRBV5-6, TRBV5-1 and TRBV20-1, more often than controls.

TCR beta cDNA libraries had unique molecular identifiers. TCRdb reprocessed the PCR reads via MiXCR and lists one record per CDR3 protein. Of hundreds of thousands of distinct CDR3 sequences in the sample, approximately 53% are singletons; the top ten hold roughly 4.4%. These TCRs are of unknown antigen specificity. The specimen sequenced was blood. The receptors originated from a girl aged 10 to 17 with multiple sclerosis.

The CDR3 protein is CASSTSSGAGGDTQYF. The CDR3 nucleotides are TGTGCCAGCAGCACCTCTTCGGGGGCAGGGGGAGATACGCAGTATTTT. The chain carries TRBV28 and TRBJ2-3; a weak D match, TRBD1 (7 bases). The CDR3 sequence is 16 residues long. The V and J ends lost 6 bases and 5 bases respectively, with 21 bases between them. The V gene's germline CDR1 is MDHEN and CDR2 SYDVKM.

This clonotype was seen a handful of times. The chain couples TRBV4-2 to TRBJ1-1, with TRBD1 identical over 11 bases. The CDR3 length is 17 residues. Germline V gene data show CDR1 as LGHNA and CDR2 as YNFKEQ. The V segment lost 2 bases and the J segment 0 bases; nucleotides outside the gene matches: 5. The CDR3 bases are TGTGCCAGCAGCCAATTACCGGGACAGGGGGTGAACACTGAAGCTTTCTTT. Translated: CASSQLPGQGVNTEAFF.

This clonotype was counted a few times. The chain carries TRBV28 and TRBJ2-1; D call uncertain. Germline V gene data show CDR1 as MDHEN and CDR2 as SYDVKM. The germline V and J ends were trimmed by 6 bases and 0 bases, with 12 bases remaining between them. CDR3 length: 15 residues. The CDR3 protein is CASSTLSYSYNEQFF. The CDR3 DNA sequence: TGTGCCAGCAGCACCCTGTCTTACTCCTACAATGAGCAGTTCTTC.

The CDR3 region has the DNA TGCAGCTGCGGACAGGGGGGTGGCTACACCTTC. Residues: CSCGQGGGYTF. The chain has TRBV29-1 and TRBJ1-2; 10 positions agree with TRBD1. V lost 8 bases, J lost 7 bases, and 4 bases stayed unmatched. Germline-derived CDR1 and CDR2 are SQVTM and ANQGSEA. CDR3 length equals 11 residues.

The chain uses TRBV9 and TRBJ2-1; 9 positions agree with TRBD1. This CDR3 contains 16 residues. The germline gives CDR1 SGDLS, CDR2 YYNGEE. Germline trimming cut 0 bases from V and 9 bases from J; bases unmatched to any gene: 10. CDR3 in amino acids: CASSVASGTGRGEQFF. Written as DNA, the CDR3 is TGTGCCAGCAGCGTAGCTTCCGGGACAGGGAGAGGTGAGCAGTTCTTC. Supplemented by reference TRBV9 and TRBJ2-1, the full variable domain reads DSGVTQTPKHLITATGQRVTLRCSPRSGDLSVYWYQQSLDQGLQFLIQYYNGEERAKGNILERFSAQQFPDLHSELNLSSLELGDSALYFCASSVASGTGRGEQFFGPGTRLTVL.

This clonotype was seen a handful of times. The chain carries TRBV12-3 or TRBV12-4 and TRBJ1-6; perhaps TRBD1 as D (6 bases). V gave up 11 bases and J gave up 1 base, with 12 bases separating them. The CDR3 runs 14 residues. CDR3 sequence: CALDSDSYNSPLHF. CDR3 DNA: TGTGCCCTGGACAGTGATTCCTATAATTCACCCCTCCACTTT.

This clonotype showed up just a few times. The chain employs TRBV6-6 and TRBJ2-5; 8 nucleotides align to TRBD1. The CDR3 has 14 amino acids. Trimming took 5 bases from V and 4 from J; bases not matched to a gene: 6. The germline gives CDR1 MNHNY, CDR2 SVGAGI (reference sequence). The CDR3 sequence is CASSQATGGETQYF. DNA for the CDR3: TGTGCCAGCAGTCAAGCCACAGGGGGAGAGACCCAGTACTTC.

The genes are TRBV4-2 and TRBJ2-3, with 8 positions matching TRBD1. This CDR3 is built from 15 residues. CDR1 and CDR2 from the germline V gene are LGHNA and YNFKEQ. With V trimmed by 3 bases and J by 5 bases, 7 bases remained unmatched. The DNA for the CDR3 is TGTGCCAGCAGCCAGAGGACAGGGTCCCTAGATACGCAGTATTTT. The encoded protein is CASSQRTGSLDTQYF.

The chain carries TRBV29-1 and TRBJ1-2, with D perhaps matching TRBD1 (6 bases). Germline CDR1 SQVTM, CDR2 ANQGSEA. The ends were cut back, 5 bases at V and 6 bases at J, with 13 bases in the middle. The CDR3 length is 12 residues. The CDR3 here is CSVLWGRDGYTF. CDR3 coding DNA: TGCAGCGTTCTCTGGGGGCGGGATGGCTACACCTTC.

The table lists this clonotype with many counts. The V gene is TRBV29-1, the J gene TRBJ2-7; unclear D gene. The ends were cut back, 4 bases at V and 0 bases at J, with 4 bases in the middle. This CDR3 region has 11 residues. Germline V gene sequence: CDR1 SQVTM, CDR2 ANQGSEA. This CDR3 is CSVGSSYEQYF. For the CDR3, the DNA is TGCAGCGTTGGGAGCTCCTACGAGCAGTACTTC.

This clonotype was seen more than once but under ten times. The rearrangement links TRBV25-1 to TRBJ2-5; no clear D gene. Trimming took 2 bases from V and 1 from J, leaving 2 bases between them. Germline V lookup: CDR1 MGHDK, CDR2 SYGVNS. The CDR3 is 12 residues long. CDR3 DNA: TGTGCCAGCAGTGAACTCCAAGAGACCCAGTACTTC. It specifies CASSELQETQYF.

V and J are TRBV4-2 and TRBJ2-3; 8 bases map to TRBD1. This CDR3 region has 18 residues. The germline gives CDR1 LGHNA, CDR2 YNFKEQ. V trimming: 0 bases; J trimming: 2 bases; junction bases outside the gene matches: 10. The CDR3 region is CASSQDFPETGVTDTQYF. The CDR3, as DNA: TGTGCCAGCAGCCAAGATTTTCCCGAGACAGGGGTCACAGATACGCAGTATTTT.

V and J are TRBV14 and TRBJ1-6, with a possible D match to TRBD1 (5 bases). Trimming left V 1 base short and J 10 bases short, with 14 bases between. Per the germline V gene, CDR1 is SGHDN and CDR2 is FVKESK. The CDR3 consists of 15 residues. CDR3 sequence (DNA): TGTGCCAGCAGCCAAGTCCCGGGGGAAGGATCACCCCTCCACTTT. Translation: CASSQVPGEGSPLHF.

This rearrangement joins TRBV11-2 to TRBJ2-1, with D unresolved. The CDR3 consists of 17 residues. CDR1 and CDR2 from the germline V gene are SGHAT and FQNNGV. V lost 5 bases and J 0 bases, leaving 17 bases between the germline ends. The CDR3: CASSNDWLGNSYNEQFF. Here the CDR3 DNA reads TGTGCCAGCAGCAACGATTGGCTAGGTAACTCCTACAATGAGCAGTTCTTC.

The chain uses TRBV10-2 and TRBJ2-1; D may be TRBD2 (6 bases). The CDR3 contains 15 residues. The V and J ends lost 2 bases and 3 bases respectively, with 11 bases between them. The germline V gene has CDR1 WSHSY and CDR2 SAAADI. The chain's CDR3 is CASSEGGAIYNEQFF. CDR3 coding DNA: TGCGCCAGCAGTGAGGGCGGGGCTATCTACAATGAGCAGTTCTTC.

The V and J genes are TRBV9 and TRBJ2-1; D tentatively fits TRBD1 or TRBD2 (5 bases each). V was shortened by 5 bases and J by 2 bases, with 20 bases between the two germline ends. CDR1 is SGDLS, CDR2 YYNGEE, per germline. CDR3 length: 17 residues. The CDR3 spells CASRALSGTATYNEQFF. For the CDR3, the DNA is TGTGCCAGCAGGGCTTTATCCGGGACGGCAACCTACAATGAGCAGTTCTTC.

The genes are TRBV28 and TRBJ1-6, with no clear D. The germline gives CDR1 MDHEN, CDR2 SYDVKM. V was cut by 6 bases and J by 0 bases, with 12 bases left in between. This CDR3 spans 16 amino acids. Written as DNA, the CDR3 is TGTGCCAGCAGCCCGACGGGGAGCTCCTATAATTCACCCCTCCACTTT. Translation gives CASSPTGSSYNSPLHF. Full variable domain (missing parts from reference TRBV28 and TRBJ1-6): DVKVTQSSRYLVKRTGEKVFLECVQDMDHENMFWYRQDPGLGLRLIYFSYDVKMKEKGDIPEGYSVSREKKERFSLILESASTNQTSMYLCASSPTGSSYNSPLHFGNGTRLTVT.

This chain connects TRBV5-1 to TRBJ1-2; D is possibly TRBD1 (6 bases). Germline CDR1 reads SGHRS; CDR2 reads YFSETQ. V shed 4 bases and J shed 6 bases, with 13 bases lying between them. The CDR3 has 13 residues. CDR3 nucleotides: TGCGCCAGCAGCGTCAGAGAGGGGGATGGCTACACCTTC. Its translation is CASSVREGDGYTF.

This clonotype was counted only a few times. The rearrangement joins TRBV6-1 to TRBJ1-2; unclear D gene. The length of the CDR3 is 16 residues. Trimming cost V 4 bases and J 0 bases, with 15 bases left between them. From germline, CDR1 is MNHNS and CDR2 SASEGT. The CDR3, as DNA: TGTGCCAGCAGTGCCGGGAGGCAAGGCGCTAACTATGGCTACACCTTC. Its protein product is CASSAGRQGANYGYTF.

For this clonotype: The junction departs from the called germline gene at one end, perhaps through a read error. This sequence joins TRBV7-2 and TRBJ2-1; D unresolved. The last part of the DNA fits TRBJ2-7 better; the J call may be wrong. CDR3 length: 13 amino acids. Germline CDR1 reads SGHTA; CDR2 reads FQGNSA. The CDR3 spells CASSIAASYEQYF. CDR3 coding DNA: TGTGCCAGCAGCATAGCAGCAAGCTACGAGCAGTACTTC.

In its sample, this clonotype was seen a few times. The chain combines TRBV7-3 with TRBJ2-3; 8 bases map to TRBD1. This CDR3 spans 14 amino acids. V trimming: 6 bases; J trimming: 3 bases; junction bases outside the gene matches: 5. Germline V gives CDR1 SGHTA, CDR2 FQGTGA. CDR3 in amino acids: CASSWGQATDTQYF. The CDR3 DNA sequence: TGTGCCAGCAGTTGGGGACAGGCTACAGATACGCAGTATTTT.

V gene TRBV5-1 combines with J gene TRBJ2-7, with 8 bases that match TRBD1. Germline V CDR1 and CDR2: SGHRS, YFSETQ. V shed 4 bases, J shed 7 bases, and the junction held 13 bases outside the gene matches. CDR3 size: 15 residues. CDR3 region: CASSAEGQADGEQYF. DNA for the CDR3: TGCGCCAGCAGCGCGGAGGGACAGGCGGATGGGGAGCAGTACTTC.

As for this clonotype: One junction end disagrees with the germline gene, perhaps due to a read error. CDR3 nucleotides: TGTGTCAGCAGCCGTTACAGGGAACGTACTGGCTACACCTTC. Translating gives CVSSRYRERTGYTF. V is TRBV3-1 and J is TRBJ1-2; a weak D match, TRBD1 (6 bases). Germline V gives CDR1 LGHDT, CDR2 YNNKEL (reference sequence). There are 14 residues in the CDR3.

The V gene is TRBV5-1, the J gene TRBJ1-2, with D uncertain. The V gene's germline CDR1 is SGHRS and CDR2 YFSETQ. V lost 0 bases, J lost 8 bases, and 11 bases lay in between. This CDR3 comprises 13 residues. The CDR3 nucleotides read TGCGCCAGCAGCTTGGAAGGTCATATGGGCTACACCTTC. Amino acids: CASSLEGHMGYTF.

The V gene is TRBV5-1, the J gene TRBJ2-5; perhaps TRBD2 as D (6 bases). CDR1 is SGHRS and CDR2 is YFSETQ in the germline V gene. The CDR3 is made up of 14 amino acids. V lost 4 bases and J lost 5, with 15 bases in between. CDR3: CASSVPGATETQYF. CDR3 coding DNA: TGCGCCAGCAGCGTACCGGGAGCCACCGAGACCCAGTACTTC.

This clonotype showed up just a few times. This chain uses TRBV29-1 with TRBJ2-7, with a tentative D call TRBD2 (6 bases). The V gene lost 7 bases and the J gene lost 3 bases, with 16 bases spanning the gap. Germline V lookup: CDR1 SQVTM, CDR2 ANQGSEA. The CDR3 extends over 13 amino acids. CDR3 bases: TGCAGCGCAATAAGGGGAGCGGGCTACGAGCAGTACTTC. Residues: CSAIRGAGYEQYF.

The chain has TRBV27 and TRBJ2-1; D gene ambiguous. V was cut by 5 bases and J by 7 bases, with 15 bases left in between. Germline V gene data show CDR1 as MNHEY and CDR2 as SMNVEV (reference sequence). The CDR3 sequence is 14 residues long. This CDR3 reads CASSPRRLQNEQFF. The CDR3 bases are TGTGCCAGCAGTCCCAGGCGACTTCAAAATGAGCAGTTCTTC.

The chain combines TRBV6-1 with TRBJ1-5, with 10 nucleotides matching TRBD1. In germline, CDR1 is MNHNS, CDR2 SASEGT. The CDR3 is made up of 17 amino acids. With V trimmed by 4 bases and J by 1 base, 7 bases remained unmatched. CDR3 region: CASSARQGAFSNQPQHF. In DNA, the CDR3 is TGTGCCAGCAGTGCCCGACAGGGGGCTTTCAGCAATCAGCCCCAGCATTTT.

Only a few counts were recorded for this clonotype. CDR3 sequence: CASSRGYTDTQYF. In DNA, the CDR3 is TGTGCCAGCTCTCGAGGGTACACAGATACGCAGTATTTT. V is TRBV18 and J is TRBJ2-3; D perhaps matches TRBD2 (5 bases). The CDR3 is made up of 13 amino acids. The V and J ends lost 6 bases and 2 bases respectively, with 9 bases between them. Germline assignment: CDR1 KGHSH and CDR2 LQKENI.